This TCR beta chain derives from a study of shared clonotypes between healthy human individuals. The germline V and J ends were trimmed by 6 bases and 2 bases, with 9 bases remaining between them. The CDR3 runs 13 residues. The germline gives CDR1 SGHDN, CDR2 FVKESK. In the source study's methods: In the immunoSEQ data, sequences were junction-only and lacked quality scores, so filtering differed. Assay used: immunoSEQ multiplex PCR; TCRdb lists only in-frame clones, some missing. That table is the source of V, J and clone size, and D and trimming were worked out from the DNA. Among about 1.5 million clones listed, 95% to 99% were seen once. Remarks on this clone: Antigen: not known.

Study results and limitations: Memory subsets had estimated richness that was generally smaller than that of naive subsets. Approximately 4.9% of naive CD4 clonotypes were shared across a handful of donors.

The chain recombines TRBV14 with TRBJ2-3; the D is unclear. The source material was naive CD4+ T cells sorted from blood. The subset: CD45RA+ positively selected. The receptor was isolated from a man aged 30 to 45 in good health. DNA of the CDR3: TGTGCCAGCAGTCGGCAGATCACAGATACGCAGTATTTT. Translation: CASSRQITDTQYF.